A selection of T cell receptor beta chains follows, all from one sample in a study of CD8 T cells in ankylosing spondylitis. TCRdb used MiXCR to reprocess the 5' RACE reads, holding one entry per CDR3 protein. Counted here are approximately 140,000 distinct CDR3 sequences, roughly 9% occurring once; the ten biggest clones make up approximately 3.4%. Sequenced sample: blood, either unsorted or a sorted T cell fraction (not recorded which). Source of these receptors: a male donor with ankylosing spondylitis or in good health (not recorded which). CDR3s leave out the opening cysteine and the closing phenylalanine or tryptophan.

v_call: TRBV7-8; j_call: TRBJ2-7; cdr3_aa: ASSLRGLNEQY
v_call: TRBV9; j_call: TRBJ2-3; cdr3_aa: ASSVSSGRTDTQY
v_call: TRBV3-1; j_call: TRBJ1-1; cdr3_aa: ASSLRWENTEAF
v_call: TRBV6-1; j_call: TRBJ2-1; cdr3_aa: ASSPGLAGENEQF
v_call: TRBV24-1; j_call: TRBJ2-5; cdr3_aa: ATSDNRIQETQY
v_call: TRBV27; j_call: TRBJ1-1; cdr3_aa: ASRRLLQGGTTEAF
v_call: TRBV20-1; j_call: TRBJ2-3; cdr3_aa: SARKTLNRARTDTQY
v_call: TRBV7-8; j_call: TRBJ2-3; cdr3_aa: ASSLVSHLGTDTQY
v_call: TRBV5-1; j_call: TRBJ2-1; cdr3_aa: ASSLGASGSSYFNEQF
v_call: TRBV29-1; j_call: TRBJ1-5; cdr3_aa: SVQGASNQPQH
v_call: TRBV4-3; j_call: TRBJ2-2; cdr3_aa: ASSVQLADVTGELF
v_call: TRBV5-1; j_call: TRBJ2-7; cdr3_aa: ASKALSQNFYEQY
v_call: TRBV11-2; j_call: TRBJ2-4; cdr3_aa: ASSSTPGENIQY
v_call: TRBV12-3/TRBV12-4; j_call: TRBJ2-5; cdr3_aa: ASRGLFETQY
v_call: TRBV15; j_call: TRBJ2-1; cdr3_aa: ATSQNRGKGF
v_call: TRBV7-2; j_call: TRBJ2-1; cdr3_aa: ASSRVGGSSYNEQF
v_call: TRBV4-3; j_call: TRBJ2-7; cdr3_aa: ASSQGSGKMY
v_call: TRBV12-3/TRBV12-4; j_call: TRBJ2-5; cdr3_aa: ASSLREETQY
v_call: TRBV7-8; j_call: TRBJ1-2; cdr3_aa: ASSLFGTGAYGYT
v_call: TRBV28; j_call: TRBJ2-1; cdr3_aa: ASSGTSGLHSYNEQF
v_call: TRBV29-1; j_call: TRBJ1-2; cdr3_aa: SVVPAGGYGYT
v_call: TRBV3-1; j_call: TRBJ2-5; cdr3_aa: ASRDRVGGETQY
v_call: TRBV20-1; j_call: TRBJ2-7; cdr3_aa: SARYKTDTYEQY
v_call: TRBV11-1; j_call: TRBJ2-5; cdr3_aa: ASSSTPRTSGSLGETQY
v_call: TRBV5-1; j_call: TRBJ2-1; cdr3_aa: ASSFPLGPAF
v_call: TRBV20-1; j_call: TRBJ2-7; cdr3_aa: SAIRDSTYEQY
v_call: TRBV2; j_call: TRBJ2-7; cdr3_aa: ASSLTRDKEQY
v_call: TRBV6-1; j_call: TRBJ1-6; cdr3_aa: ASTGDTQISPLH
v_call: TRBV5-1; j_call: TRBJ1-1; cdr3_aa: ASSKTGVTEAF
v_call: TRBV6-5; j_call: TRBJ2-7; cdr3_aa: ASSYGESSEQY
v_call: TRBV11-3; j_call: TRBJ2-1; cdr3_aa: ASSPRTGVSYNEQF
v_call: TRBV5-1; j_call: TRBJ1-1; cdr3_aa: ASSLRGDGRNEAF
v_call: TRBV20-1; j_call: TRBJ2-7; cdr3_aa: SASLSGRSSEQY
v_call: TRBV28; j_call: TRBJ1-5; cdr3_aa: ASSLGGTRNQPQH
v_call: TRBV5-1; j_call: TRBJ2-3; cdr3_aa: ASSLRSGSGDTQY
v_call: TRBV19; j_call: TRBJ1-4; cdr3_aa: ASSDSEKLF
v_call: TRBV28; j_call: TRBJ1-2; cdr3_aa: ASAARNYGYT
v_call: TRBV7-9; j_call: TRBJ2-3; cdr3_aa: ASSPILGGTDTQY
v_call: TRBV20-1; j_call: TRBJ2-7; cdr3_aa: SARGRPSVYEQY
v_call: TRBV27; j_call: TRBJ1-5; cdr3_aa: ASKGGIWGNQPQH
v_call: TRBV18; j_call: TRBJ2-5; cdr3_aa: ASSPSQGRQETQY
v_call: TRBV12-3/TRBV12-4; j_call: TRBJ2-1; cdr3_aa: ASSPTSGRARVNEQF
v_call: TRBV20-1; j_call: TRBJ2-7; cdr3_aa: SARAQGGDLAKQY
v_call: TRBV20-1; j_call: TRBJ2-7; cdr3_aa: SASYASGDYEQY
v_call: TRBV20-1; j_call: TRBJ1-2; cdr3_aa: SATLGEAYGYT
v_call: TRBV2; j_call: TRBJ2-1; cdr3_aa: ASSVEWSSDNEQF
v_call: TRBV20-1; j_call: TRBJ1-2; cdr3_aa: SAIRQGANYGYT
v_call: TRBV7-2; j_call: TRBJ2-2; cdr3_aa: ASKTGTGTNTGELF
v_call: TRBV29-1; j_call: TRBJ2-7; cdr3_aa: SVELWLAGVYEQY
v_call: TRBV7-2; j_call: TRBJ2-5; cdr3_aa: ASSLGGQTQY
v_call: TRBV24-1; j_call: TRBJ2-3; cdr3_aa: ATSDRLAGGPHAQY
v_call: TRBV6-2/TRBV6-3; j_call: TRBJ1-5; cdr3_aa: ASKRTGDGNQPQH
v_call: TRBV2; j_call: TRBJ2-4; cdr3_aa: ASGQGKNSQY
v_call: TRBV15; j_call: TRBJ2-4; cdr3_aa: ATSRGSASGRNIQY
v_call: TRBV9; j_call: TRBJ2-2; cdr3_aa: ASSVVANTGELF
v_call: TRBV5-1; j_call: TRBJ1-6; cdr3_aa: ASSEQGAEYSPLH
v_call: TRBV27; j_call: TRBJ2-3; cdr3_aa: ASSLYGTSGSTDTQY
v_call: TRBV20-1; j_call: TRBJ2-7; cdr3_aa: SARDQTSGSYEQY
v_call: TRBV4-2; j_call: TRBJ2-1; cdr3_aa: ASSQDPGTVLYNEQF
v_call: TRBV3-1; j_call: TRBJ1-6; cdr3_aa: ASTGTRRNSPLH